This TCR beta chain was recorded in a study of OX40 agonist ivuxolimab in advanced cancers. At the level of the study: Prior anti-PD-1, anti-PD-L1 or anti-CTLA-4 therapy was allowed; approximately 41% had some.

Clones were sequenced by immunoSEQ multiplex PCR, and TCRdb holds only the in-frame ones, with some missing. The top ten clones hold 2% to 3% of a sample with around 64,000 clones, roughly 84% of them seen once. The CDR3 spans 15 residues. Germline CDR1 and CDR2: SGHNT and YYREEE (reference sequence). The V and J ends lost 2 bases and 4 bases, in that order; junction bases with no gene match: 5. The TCR sequence derives from an adult with an advanced solid tumor such as melanoma, head and neck, liver or kidney cancer. This chain connects TRBV5-4 to TRBJ2-3, with 9 bases identical to TRBD2. The sequencing used CD4+ or CD8+ T cells sorted from blood, collected in a trial of the OX40 agonist ivuxolimab. The CDR3 region has the DNA TGTGCCAGCAGCTTAGGTAGCGGGAGTGCAGATACGCAGTATTTT. It yields the protein CASSLGSGSADTQYF.